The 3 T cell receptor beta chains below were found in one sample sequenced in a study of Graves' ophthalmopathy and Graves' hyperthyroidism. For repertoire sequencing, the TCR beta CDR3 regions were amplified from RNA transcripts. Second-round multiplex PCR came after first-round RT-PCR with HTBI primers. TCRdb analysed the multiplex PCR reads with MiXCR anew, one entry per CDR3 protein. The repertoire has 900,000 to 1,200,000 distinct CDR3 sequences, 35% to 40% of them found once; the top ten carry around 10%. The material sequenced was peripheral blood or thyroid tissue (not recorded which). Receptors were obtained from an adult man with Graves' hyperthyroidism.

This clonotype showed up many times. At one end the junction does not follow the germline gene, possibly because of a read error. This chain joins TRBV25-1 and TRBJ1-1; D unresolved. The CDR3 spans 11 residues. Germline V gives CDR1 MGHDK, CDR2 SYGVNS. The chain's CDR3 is CASSENSEAFF. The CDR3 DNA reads TGTGCCAGCAGTGAAAACAGTGAAGCTTTCTTT.

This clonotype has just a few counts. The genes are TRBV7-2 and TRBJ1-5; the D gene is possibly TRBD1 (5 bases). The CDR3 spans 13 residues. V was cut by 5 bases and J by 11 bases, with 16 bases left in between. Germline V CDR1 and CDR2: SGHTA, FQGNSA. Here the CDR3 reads CASSPGTGGTQHF. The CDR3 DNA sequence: TGTGCCAGCAGCCCAGGGACCGGGGGGACCCAGCATTTT. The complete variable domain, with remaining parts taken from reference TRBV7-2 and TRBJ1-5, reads GAGVSQSPSNKVTEKGKDVELRCDPISGHTALYWYRQSLGQGLEFLIYFQGNSAPDKSGLPSDRFSAERTGGSVSTLTIQRTQQEDSAVYLCASSPGTGGTQHFGDGTRLSIL.

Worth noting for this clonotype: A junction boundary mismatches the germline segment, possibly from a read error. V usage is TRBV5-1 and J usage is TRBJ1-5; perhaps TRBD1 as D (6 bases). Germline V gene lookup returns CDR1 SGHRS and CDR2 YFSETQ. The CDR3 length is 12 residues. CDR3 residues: CASSQGPLPQHF. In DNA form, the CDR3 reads TGTGCCAGCAGCCAGGGGCCACTTCCCCAGCATTTT.